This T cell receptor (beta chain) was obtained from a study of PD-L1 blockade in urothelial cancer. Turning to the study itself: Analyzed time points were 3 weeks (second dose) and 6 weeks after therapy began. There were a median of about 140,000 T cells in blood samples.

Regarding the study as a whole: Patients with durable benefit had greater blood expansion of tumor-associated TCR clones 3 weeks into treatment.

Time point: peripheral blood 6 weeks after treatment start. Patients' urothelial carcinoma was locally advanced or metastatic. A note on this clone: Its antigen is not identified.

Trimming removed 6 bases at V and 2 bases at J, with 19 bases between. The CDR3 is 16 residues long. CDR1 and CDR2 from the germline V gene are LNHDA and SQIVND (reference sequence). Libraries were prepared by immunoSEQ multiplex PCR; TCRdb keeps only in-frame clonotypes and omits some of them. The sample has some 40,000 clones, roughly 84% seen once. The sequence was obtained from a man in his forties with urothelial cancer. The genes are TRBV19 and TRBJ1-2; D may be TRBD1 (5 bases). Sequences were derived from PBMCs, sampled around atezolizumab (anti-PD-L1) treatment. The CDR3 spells CASSTRGTVKNYGYTF. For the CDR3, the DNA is TGTGCCAGTAGCACGCGCGGGACGGTGAAAAACTATGGCTACACCTTC.